Below are 25 T cell receptor beta chains sequenced from a single sample in a study of shared clonotypes between healthy human individuals. Sequencing used immunoSEQ multiplex PCR; TCRdb keeps in-frame clones, though not all of them. The repertoire has about 2.3 million clones, about nine tenths of them found once; the top ten carry 0.37%. The material sequenced was naive CD4+ T cells from PBMCs. The subset here: CD45RA+ positively selected. The receptors here all came from a man aged 18 to 29 in good health. Some clones in this sample may be carry-over from other donors' samples.

This rearrangement joins TRBV5-1 to TRBJ2-2; 12 bases line up with TRBD2. After removal of 8 bases from V and 5 bases from J, the junction contained 7 bases not matched to a gene. The germline CDR1 and CDR2 sequences are SGHRS and YFSETQ. This CDR3 contains 15 residues. The CDR3 sequence: CASTTGTSGTGELFF. The CDR3 DNA follows: TGCGCCAGTACCACCGGGACTAGCGGGACCGGGGAGCTGTTTTTT.

The rearrangement links TRBV4-2 to TRBJ2-1; no definite D call. This CDR3 region has 13 residues. V dropped 0 bases and J dropped 13 bases, with 13 bases sitting between them. The germline V gene has CDR1 LGHNA and CDR2 YNFKEQ. The CDR3 spells CASSQEALQYQFF. CDR3 nucleotides: TGTGCCAGCAGCCAAGAGGCGCTACAATATCAGTTCTTC.

With respect to this clone: The same CDR3 is also encoded by other DNA sequences in this sample. The chain joins TRBV7-2 to TRBJ2-3, with a tentative D call TRBD2 (5 bases). This CDR3 is 15 amino acids long. Trimming stripped 0 bases from V and 6 bases from J, with 13 bases between. CDR1 SGHTA and CDR2 FQGNSA come from the germline V gene. CDR3: CASSLAVLAGDTQYF. The CDR3 DNA reads TGTGCCAGCAGCTTAGCGGTGCTAGCTGGGGATACGCAGTATTTT.

The V gene is TRBV29-1, the J gene TRBJ1-1, with TRBD1 identical over 7 bases. This CDR3 is built from 13 residues. V trimming: 4 bases; J trimming: 4 bases; junction bases outside the gene matches: 6. The germline V gene has CDR1 SQVTM and CDR2 ANQGSEA. The CDR3 sequence is CSVVKGGTTEAFF. In DNA, the CDR3 is TGCAGCGTTGTGAAAGGGGGCACCACTGAAGCTTTCTTT.

The chain carries TRBV7-9 and TRBJ2-5, with 9 bases matching TRBD1. The CDR3 is 14 amino acids. Trimming at V came to 3 bases and at J to 5 bases, leaving 4 bases not matched to a gene. The germline V gene has CDR1 SEHNR and CDR2 FQNEAQ (reference sequence). The CDR3, as DNA: TGTGCCAGCAGCTTCGGGACAGGGCTTGAGACCCAGTACTTC. This encodes CASSFGTGLETQYF.

This chain joins TRBV28 and TRBJ1-2, with D hard to call. CDR1 is MDHEN, CDR2 SYDVKM, per germline. The V end was cut by 5 bases, the J end by 7 bases, with 8 bases between. The CDR3 loop spans 11 amino acids. This chain's CDR3 is CASSGEGGYTF. The CDR3 DNA sequence: TGTGCCAGCAGTGGAGAGGGTGGCTACACCTTC.

The V and J genes are TRBV10-3 and TRBJ1-2, with 9 bases that match TRBD1. The CDR3 contains 15 residues. V shed 7 bases and J 3 bases; nucleotides not matched to a gene: 9. The germline V gene encodes CDR1 ENHRY and CDR2 SYGVKD. CDR3 bases: TGTGCCATCACCCACCTACAGGGGGCCCACTATGGCTACACCTTC. Its protein is CAITHLQGAHYGYTF.

The CDR3 loop is CASSLVRGYNEQFF. DNA of the CDR3: TGTGCCAGCAGCTTAGTTAGAGGCTACAATGAGCAGTTCTTC. The gene calls are TRBV5-6 and TRBJ2-1; D call uncertain. Trimming stripped 2 bases from V and 3 bases from J, with 9 bases between. The CDR3 covers 14 residues. The germline gives CDR1 SGHDT, CDR2 YYEEEE.

The J gene is TRBJ2-2, the V gene TRBV6-6; D perhaps matches TRBD2 (6 bases). The CDR3 extends over 16 amino acids. V was trimmed by 2 bases and J by 1 base, leaving 11 bases between them. Germline V CDR1 and CDR2: MNHNY, SVGAGI (reference sequence). This chain's CDR3 is CASSYRGLQNTGELFF. CDR3 nucleotides: TGTGCCAGCAGTTACCGGGGACTCCAGAACACCGGGGAGCTGTTTTTT.

The CDR3, as DNA: TGTGCCAGCAGCTCGACACGGTCCGGGGAGCTGTTTTTT. Its protein is CASSSTRSGELFF. The chain links TRBV7-3 to TRBJ2-2; D unresolved. V was pared by 4 bases and J by 6 bases, with 9 bases between. This CDR3 comprises 13 residues. Per germline, CDR1 SGHTA and CDR2 FQGTGA.

The chain combines TRBV6-1 with TRBJ2-7; D is undetermined. Germline CDR1 and CDR2: MNHNS and SASEGT. The CDR3 is 12 amino acids. The V end was cut by 6 bases, the J end by 0 bases, with 6 bases between. The CDR3 loop is CASSPTSYEQYF. CDR3 bases: TGTGCCAGCAGCCCCACCTCCTACGAGCAGTACTTC.

The chain has TRBV27 and TRBJ2-7, with TRBD1 matching over 10 bases. The J segment lost 5 bases and the V segment lost 7 bases, leaving 17 bases of the junction unmatched. CDR1 and CDR2 (germline): MNHEY, SMNVEV (reference sequence). The CDR3 runs to 17 residues. The DNA for the CDR3 is TGTGCCAGCAAGTCTTTCGGACAGGGGGGAGCGGGCGACGAGCAGTACTTC. It yields the protein CASKSFGQGGAGDEQYF.

This clone was recorded only once. The chain couples TRBV27 to TRBJ1-5; D gene ambiguous. V shed 5 bases and J shed 0 bases, with 8 bases lying between them. Germline values: CDR1 MNHEY, CDR2 SMNVEV (reference sequence). The CDR3 is 14 residues long. The CDR3 here is CASSKGNSNQPQHF. CDR3 sequence (DNA): TGTGCCAGCAGTAAGGGTAATAGCAATCAGCCCCAGCATTTT.

The sample holds one count of this clone. V and J are TRBV6-6 and TRBJ1-1; 7 nucleotides align to TRBD1. Germline CDR1 reads MNHNY; CDR2 reads SVGAGI (reference sequence). V lost 0 bases, J lost 3 bases, and 4 bases stayed unmatched. This CDR3 has 15 residues. CDR3 region: CASSYSVRGDTEAFF. CDR3 coding DNA: TGTGCCAGCAGTTACTCTGTCAGGGGGGACACTGAAGCTTTCTTT.

The V call is TRBV10-1, the J call TRBJ2-2; D might be TRBD1 (6 bases). V lost 6 bases, J lost 2 bases, and 7 bases lay in between. Per the germline V gene, CDR1 is WNHNN and CDR2 is SYGVQD (reference sequence). This CDR3 has 13 residues. CDR3 bases: TGCGCCAGCAGGGGACACAACACCGGGGAGCTGTTTTTT. The encoded protein is CASRGHNTGELFF.

The CDR3 nucleotides are TGCGCCAGCAGCTGGGACCCCGCGGGGAATGAGCAGTTCTTC. Translation: CASSWDPAGNEQFF. The rearrangement joins TRBV5-1 to TRBJ2-1; a possible D gene is TRBD2 (6 bases). Trimming cost V 3 bases and J 7 bases, with 14 bases left between them. CDR3 length equals 14 residues. Germline V gene data show CDR1 as SGHRS and CDR2 as YFSETQ.

This chain uses TRBV7-9 with TRBJ2-3, with 7 bases fitting TRBD1. With 11 bases clipped from V and 2 bases from J, the junction kept 10 bases outside the gene matches. The germline V gene has CDR1 SEHNR and CDR2 FQNEAQ (reference sequence). The length of the CDR3 is 14 residues. The CDR3 DNA reads TGTGCCGCCCGACCGGGACAGTTCACAGATACGCAGTATTTT. As protein: CAARPGQFTDTQYF. The full variable domain, in which reference TRBV7-9 and TRBJ2-3 provide the parts outside the CDR3, is DTGVSQNPRHKITKRGQNVTFRCDPISEHNRLYWYRQTLGQGPEFLTYFQNEAQLEKSRLLSDRFSAERPKGSFSTLEIQRTEQGDSAMYLCAARPGQFTDTQYFGPGTRLTVL.

The chain uses TRBV23-1 and TRBJ1-1; perhaps TRBD1 as D (6 bases). TRBV23-1 carries the ORF label, with uncertain function. Trimming removed 2 bases at V and 4 bases at J, with 8 bases between. CDR3 length equals 13 residues. This CDR3 is CASSQKGGTEAFF. The CDR3 DNA reads as TGCGCCAGCAGTCAAAAAGGGGGCACTGAAGCTTTCTTT.

The V and J genes are TRBV6-1 and TRBJ1-1, with D perhaps matching TRBD1 (5 bases). V lost 7 bases to trimming and J lost 5 bases, with 14 bases between them. The CDR3 runs 13 residues. Germline CDR1 is MNHNS and CDR2 is SASEGT. CDR3 in DNA: TGTGCCAGCACCGTGGGACGAGGGACTGAAGCTTTCTTT. Its protein product is CASTVGRGTEAFF.

This clone was picked up one time. J is TRBJ2-7 and V is TRBV27; D is unclear. CDR1 and CDR2 (germline): MNHEY, SMNVEV (reference sequence). Trimming removed 2 bases from V and 0 bases from J, with 11 bases in between. This CDR3 region has 15 residues. This chain's CDR3 is CASSLRPGYSYEQYF. Here the CDR3 DNA reads TGTGCCAGCAGTTTAAGGCCGGGCTACTCCTACGAGCAGTACTTC.

This rearrangement joins TRBV5-5 to TRBJ2-7, with no clear D. Germline V CDR1 and CDR2: SGHKS, YYEKEE (reference sequence). V was pared by 0 bases and J by 1 base, with 5 bases between. This CDR3 contains 13 residues. As DNA, the CDR3 is TGTGCCAGCAGCTTGGGGATTTCCTACGAGCAGTACTTC. This sequence encodes CASSLGISYEQYF. The variable domain in full, completed from reference TRBV5-5 and TRBJ2-7, reads DAGVTQSPTHLIKTRGQQVTLRCSPISGHKSVSWYQQVLGQGPQFIFQYYEKEERGRGNFPDRFSARQFPNYSSELNVNALLLGDSALYLCASSLGISYEQYFGPGTRLTVT.

The chain carries TRBV18 and TRBJ2-7; 7 positions match TRBD1. CDR3 length: 14 amino acids. Germline V gene lookup returns CDR1 KGHSH and CDR2 LQKENI. The junction had 8 bases not matched to a gene; V was cut back by 3 bases and J by 6 bases. The CDR3 spells CASSPTGASAEQYF. CDR3 sequence (DNA): TGTGCCAGCTCACCTACAGGGGCATCAGCCGAGCAGTACTTC.

CDR3 bases: TGCGCCAGCAGCCCGGACAGGAACTATGGCTACACCTTC. It encodes CASSPDRNYGYTF. The chain joins TRBV4-3 to TRBJ1-2; TRBD1 matches at 7 bases. J gave up 2 bases and V 4 bases, and 1 base lay outside the gene matches. The CDR3 loop spans 13 amino acids. Germline-derived CDR1 and CDR2 are LGHNA and YSLEER.

This clone came up a few times. The sample holds other DNA sequences that translate to the same CDR3. V and J are TRBV20-1 and TRBJ2-7; D gene ambiguous. The V gene lost 0 bases and the J gene lost 6 bases, with 3 bases spanning the gap. The CDR3 spans 10 residues. Germline values: CDR1 DFQATT, CDR2 SNEGSKA (reference sequence). CDR3 region: CSARDREQYF. CDR3 coding DNA: TGCAGTGCTAGAGACCGCGAGCAGTACTTC.

The rearrangement joins TRBV7-2 to TRBJ2-3, with D hard to call. The germline gives CDR1 SGHTA, CDR2 FQGNSA. Trimming left V 6 bases short and J 1 base short, with 8 bases between. This CDR3 has 13 residues. The CDR3 region is CASSPGRTDTQYF. CDR3 bases: TGTGCCAGCAGTCCGGGTCGCACAGATACGCAGTATTTT.